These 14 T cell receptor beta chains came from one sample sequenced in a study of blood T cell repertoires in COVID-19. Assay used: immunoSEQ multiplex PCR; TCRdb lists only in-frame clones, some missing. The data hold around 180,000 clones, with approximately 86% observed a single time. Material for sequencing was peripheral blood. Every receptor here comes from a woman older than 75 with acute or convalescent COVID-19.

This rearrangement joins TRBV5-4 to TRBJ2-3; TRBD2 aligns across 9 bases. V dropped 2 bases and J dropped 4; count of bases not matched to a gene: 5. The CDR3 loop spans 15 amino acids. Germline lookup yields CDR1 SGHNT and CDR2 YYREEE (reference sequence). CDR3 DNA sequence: TGTGCCAGCAGCTTCGGCGGGAGGGCCCCAGATACGCAGTATTTT. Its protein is CASSFGGRAPDTQYF.

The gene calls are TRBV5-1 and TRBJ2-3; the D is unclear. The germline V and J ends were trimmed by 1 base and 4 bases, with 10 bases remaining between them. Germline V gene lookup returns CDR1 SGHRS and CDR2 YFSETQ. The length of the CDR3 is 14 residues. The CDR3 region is CASSLNLFPDTQYF. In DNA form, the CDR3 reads TGCGCCAGCAGCTTGAATCTCTTTCCAGATACGCAGTATTTT.

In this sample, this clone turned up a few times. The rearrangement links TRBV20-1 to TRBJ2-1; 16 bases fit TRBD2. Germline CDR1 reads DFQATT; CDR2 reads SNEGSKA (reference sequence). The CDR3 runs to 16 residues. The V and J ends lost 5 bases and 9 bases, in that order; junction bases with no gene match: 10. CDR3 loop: CSAGGTSGRAVGEQFF. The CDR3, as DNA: TGCAGTGCTGGTGGGACTAGCGGGAGGGCCGTAGGTGAGCAGTTCTTC.

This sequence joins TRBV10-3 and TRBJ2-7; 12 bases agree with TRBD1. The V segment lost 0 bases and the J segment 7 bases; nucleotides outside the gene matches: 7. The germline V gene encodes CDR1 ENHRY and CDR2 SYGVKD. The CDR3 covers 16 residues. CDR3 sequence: CAISESKGQGAGEQYF. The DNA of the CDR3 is TGTGCCATCAGTGAGTCGAAGGGACAGGGGGCGGGGGAGCAGTACTTC.

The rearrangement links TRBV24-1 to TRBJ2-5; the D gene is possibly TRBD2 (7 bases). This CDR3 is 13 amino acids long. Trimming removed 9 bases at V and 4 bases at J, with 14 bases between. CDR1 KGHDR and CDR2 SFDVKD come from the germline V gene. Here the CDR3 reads CATGREDRETQYF. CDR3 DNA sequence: TGTGCCACCGGTCGGGAGGACAGAGAGACCCAGTACTTC.

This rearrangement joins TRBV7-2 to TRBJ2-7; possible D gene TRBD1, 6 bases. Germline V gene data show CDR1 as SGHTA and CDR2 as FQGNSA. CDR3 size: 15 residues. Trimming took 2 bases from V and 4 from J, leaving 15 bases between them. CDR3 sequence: CASSLTGTRTYEQYF. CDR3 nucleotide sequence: TGTGCCAGCAGCTTAACCGGGACAAGGACGTACGAGCAGTACTTC.

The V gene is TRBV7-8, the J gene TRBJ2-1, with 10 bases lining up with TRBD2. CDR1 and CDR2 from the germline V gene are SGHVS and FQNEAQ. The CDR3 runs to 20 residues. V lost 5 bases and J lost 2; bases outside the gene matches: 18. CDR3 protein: CASSPSRPLLAGPTYNEQFF. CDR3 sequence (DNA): TGTGCCAGCAGCCCATCCCGACCCTTACTAGCGGGGCCTACCTACAATGAGCAGTTCTTC.

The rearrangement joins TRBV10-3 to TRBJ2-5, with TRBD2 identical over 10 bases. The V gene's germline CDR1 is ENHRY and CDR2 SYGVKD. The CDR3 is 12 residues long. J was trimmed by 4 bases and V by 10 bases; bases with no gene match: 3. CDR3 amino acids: CATSGGGETQYF. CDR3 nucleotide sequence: TGTGCCACGAGCGGGGGGGGAGAGACCCAGTACTTC.

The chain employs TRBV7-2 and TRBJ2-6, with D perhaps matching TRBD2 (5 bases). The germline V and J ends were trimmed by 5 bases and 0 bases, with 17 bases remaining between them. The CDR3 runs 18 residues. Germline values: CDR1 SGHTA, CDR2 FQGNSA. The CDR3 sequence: CASSELGVFASGANVLTF. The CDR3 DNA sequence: TGTGCCAGCAGCGAACTGGGAGTATTCGCCTCTGGGGCCAACGTCCTGACTTTC.

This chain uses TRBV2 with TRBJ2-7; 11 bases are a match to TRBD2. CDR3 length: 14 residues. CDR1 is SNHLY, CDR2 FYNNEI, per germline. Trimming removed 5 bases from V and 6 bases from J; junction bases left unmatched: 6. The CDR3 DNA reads TGTGCCAGCAGTACTAGCGGGAGTGTAAGCGAGCAGTACTTC. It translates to CASSTSGSVSEQYF.

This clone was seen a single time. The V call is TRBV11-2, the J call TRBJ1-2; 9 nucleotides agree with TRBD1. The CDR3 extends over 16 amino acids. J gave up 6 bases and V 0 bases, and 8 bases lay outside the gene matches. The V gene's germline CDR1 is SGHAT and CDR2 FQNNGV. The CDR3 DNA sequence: TGTGCCAGCAGCTTAGACCTCCGGGACAGGGACGATGGCTACACCTTC. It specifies CASSLDLRDRDDGYTF.

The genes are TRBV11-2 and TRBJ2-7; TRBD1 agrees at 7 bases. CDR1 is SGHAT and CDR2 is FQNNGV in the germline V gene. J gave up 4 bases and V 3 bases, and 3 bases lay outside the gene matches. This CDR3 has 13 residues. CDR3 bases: TGTGCCAGCAGCTTTGGACAGGTTTACGAGCAGTACTTC. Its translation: CASSFGQVYEQYF.

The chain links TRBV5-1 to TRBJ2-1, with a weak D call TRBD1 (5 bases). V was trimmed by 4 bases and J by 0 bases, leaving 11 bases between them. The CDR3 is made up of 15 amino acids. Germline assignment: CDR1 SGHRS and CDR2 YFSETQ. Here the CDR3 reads CASSLQDPSYNEQFF. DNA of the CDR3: TGCGCCAGCAGCCTACAGGACCCCTCCTACAATGAGCAGTTCTTC.

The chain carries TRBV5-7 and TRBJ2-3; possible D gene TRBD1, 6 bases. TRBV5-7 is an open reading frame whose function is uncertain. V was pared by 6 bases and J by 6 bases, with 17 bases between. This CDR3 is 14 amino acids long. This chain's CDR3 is CASIHRVHMDTQYF. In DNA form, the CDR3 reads TGTGCCAGCATCCACAGGGTTCATATGGATACGCAGTATTTT.